The rows below give T cell receptor beta chains drawn from one sample of a study of T cell changes during pregnancy in multiple sclerosis. Profiled with immunoSEQ multiplex PCR; TCRdb holds only in-frame clones, not every one. The sample has about 120,000 clones, roughly 92% seen once; the top ten hold approximately 6.2%. Sequencing used peripheral blood, obtained before pregnancy. The receptors come from a female donor with multiple sclerosis, enrolled in a pregnancy study. CDR3s include the opening cysteine and the closing phenylalanine or tryptophan. D genes are given only for firm matches. Size values are once, few and many counts, or a class for expanded clones, and some rows have none.

CDR3: CASSSTGPANEQFF
DNA: TGTGCCAGCAGCTCCACAGGGCCCGCTAATGAGCAGTTCTTC
V: TRBV5-4
size: -
D: -
J: TRBJ2-1

CDR3: CASSLGKPGQTSYEQYF
DNA: TGTGCCAGCAGCTTAGGAAAGCCGGGACAGACTTCCTACGAGCAGTACTTC
V: TRBV7-8
size: -
D: TRBD1
J: TRBJ2-7

CDR3: CASSGQPNTEAFF
DNA: TGTGCCAGCTCGGGACAGCCGAACACTGAAGCTTTCTTT
V: TRBV18
size: once
D: TRBD1
J: TRBJ1-1

CDR3: CASSSGASQYTDTQYF
DNA: TGTGCCAGCTCAAGTGGGGCTTCTCAATACACAGATACGCAGTATTTT
V: TRBV18
size: -
D: -
J: TRBJ2-3

CDR3: CASSREAGNSGANVLTF
DNA: TGTGCCAGTAGTCGTGAGGCGGGTAACTCTGGGGCCAACGTCCTGACTTTC
V: TRBV19
size: -
D: -
J: TRBJ2-6

CDR3: CASSQALYNEQFF
DNA: TGTGCCAGCAGCCAAGCCCTGTACAATGAGCAGTTCTTC
V: TRBV14
size: -
D: -
J: TRBJ2-1

CDR3: CASSSLPPGELFF
DNA: TGTGCCAGCAGTTCTCTACCCCCCGGGGAGCTGTTTTTT
V: TRBV27
size: once
D: -
J: TRBJ2-2

CDR3: CASSLGSGSSYEQYF
DNA: TGTGCCAGCAGCTTAGGCAGCGGGAGCTCCTACGAGCAGTACTTC
V: TRBV7-2
size: -
D: TRBD2
J: TRBJ2-7

CDR3: CASSQGSNTGELFF
DNA: TGTGCCAGTAGTCAGGGCTCGAACACCGGGGAGCTGTTTTTT
V: TRBV19
size: -
D: -
J: TRBJ2-2

CDR3: CASSLVQGPYNEQFF
DNA: TGTGCCAGCAGCTTAGTGCAGGGCCCCTACAATGAGCAGTTCTTC
V: TRBV11-2
size: -
D: -
J: TRBJ2-1

CDR3: CASSERETGELFF
DNA: TGTGCCAGCAGTGAACGGGAGACCGGGGAGCTGTTTTTT
V: TRBV25-1
size: once
D: -
J: TRBJ2-2

CDR3: CASSLVSQGMETQYF
DNA: TGTGCCAGCAGCTTAGTATCACAGGGGATGGAGACCCAGTACTTC
V: TRBV7-2
size: -
D: TRBD1
J: TRBJ2-5

CDR3: CSVVRQIQGADEKLFF
DNA: TGCAGCGTCGTACGCCAAATACAGGGGGCGGATGAAAAACTGTTTTTT
V: TRBV29-1
size: -
D: TRBD1
J: TRBJ1-4

CDR3: CASSLQAGGHNEQFF
DNA: TGTGCCAGCAGCTTGCAGGCGGGGGGACACAATGAGCAGTTCTTC
V: TRBV5-4
size: -
D: TRBD2
J: TRBJ2-1

CDR3: CASSPTHRDGYTF
DNA: TGTGCCAGCAGCCCGACCCACAGGGATGGCTACACCTTC
V: TRBV5-6
size: -
D: -
J: TRBJ1-2

CDR3: CASSAELSGANVLTF
DNA: TGCGCCAGCAGCGCCGAGCTCTCTGGGGCCAACGTCCTGACTTTC
V: TRBV5-1
size: -
D: -
J: TRBJ2-6

CDR3: CASSSNGLPAPDTQYF
DNA: TGCGCCAGCAGCTCGAACGGACTACCGGCCCCAGATACGCAGTATTTT
V: TRBV5-1
size: -
D: -
J: TRBJ2-3

CDR3: CASSFSVAEYEQFF
DNA: TGTGCCAGCAGCTTTAGTGTAGCGGAGTATGAGCAGTTCTTC
V: TRBV11-2
size: -
D: -
J: TRBJ2-1

CDR3: CASSDPPRGETQYF
DNA: TGCGCCAGCAGTGATCCTCCGAGGGGGGAGACCCAGTACTTC
V: TRBV10-2
size: -
D: -
J: TRBJ2-5

CDR3: CASSLSTGTGNTIYF
DNA: TGTGCCAGCAGCTTGTCGACAGGGACTGGAAACACCATATATTTT
V: TRBV7-2
size: -
D: TRBD1
J: TRBJ1-3

CDR3: CASSLSGNTDTQYF
DNA: TGTGCCAGCAGCTTGTCAGGGAACACAGATACGCAGTATTTT
V: TRBV11-1
size: -
D: -
J: TRBJ2-3

CDR3: CASLEGEHGYTF
DNA: TGTGCCAGCTTAGAGGGGGAGCACGGCTACACCTTC
V: TRBV18
size: -
D: -
J: TRBJ1-2

CDR3: CASSLGLPSNTGELFF
DNA: TGCGCCAGCAGCTTGGGGCTCCCTTCGAACACCGGGGAGCTGTTTTTT
V: TRBV5-1
size: -
D: -
J: TRBJ2-2

CDR3: CASSSTEAVGPDTQYF
DNA: TGTGCCAGCAGTTCGACAGAGGCGGTTGGCCCAGATACGCAGTATTTT
V: TRBV28
size: -
D: -
J: TRBJ2-3

CDR3: CASRTRTGSTDTQYF
DNA: TGTGCCAGCAGGACCAGGACAGGGAGCACAGATACGCAGTATTTT
V: TRBV2
size: -
D: TRBD1
J: TRBJ2-3

CDR3: CAGSRGKTNTEAFF
DNA: TGTGCCGGTTCCAGGGGAAAGACGAACACTGAAGCTTTCTTT
V: TRBV7-2
size: -
D: -
J: TRBJ1-1

CDR3: CASSSGGGRAYEQYF
DNA: TGCGCCAGCAGCTCCGGCGGTGGGCGGGCCTACGAGCAGTACTTC
V: TRBV5-1
size: -
D: -
J: TRBJ2-7

CDR3: CASSQETGGSTDTQYF
DNA: TGTGCCAGCAGCCAAGAAACGGGGGGGAGCACAGATACGCAGTATTTT
V: TRBV4-2
size: -
D: TRBD2
J: TRBJ2-3

CDR3: CASSQNPGQVQTEAFF
DNA: TGTGCCAGTAGTCAGAACCCGGGACAGGTCCAAACTGAAGCTTTCTTT
V: TRBV19
size: -
D: TRBD1
J: TRBJ1-1

CDR3: CASSSQKRDGVNEQFF
DNA: TGTGCCAGCAGCTCGCAGAAGCGGGATGGGGTCAATGAGCAGTTCTTC
V: TRBV5-4
size: -
D: TRBD2
J: TRBJ2-1

CDR3: CAVRDRTSSGANVLTF
DNA: TGTGCCGTGCGGGACAGGACCAGCTCTGGGGCCAACGTCCTGACTTTC
V: TRBV5-3
size: once
D: TRBD1
J: TRBJ2-6

CDR3: CASSLNPSGYNEQFF
DNA: TGTGCCAGCAGCCTAAATCCTAGCGGATACAATGAGCAGTTCTTC
V: TRBV7-3
size: once
D: TRBD2
J: TRBJ2-1

CDR3: CASSSPGRGTEAFF
DNA: TGTGCCAGCAGCTCCCCCGGACGGGGCACTGAAGCTTTCTTT
V: TRBV7-9
size: -
D: -
J: TRBJ1-1

CDR3: CASSAQGAEGSPLHF
DNA: TGTGCCAGCAGCGCCCAGGGGGCTGAAGGATCACCCCTCCACTTT
V: TRBV9
size: -
D: TRBD1
J: TRBJ1-6

CDR3: CASSLARAGEQFF
DNA: TGTGCCAGCAGCTTAGCGCGAGCAGGCGAGCAGTTCTTC
V: TRBV7-6
size: -
D: -
J: TRBJ2-1

CDR3: CASSPALPGQFFEAFF
DNA: TGTGCCAGCAGTCCCGCCCTTCCGGGACAGTTTTTTGAAGCTTTCTTT
V: TRBV28
size: -
D: TRBD1
J: TRBJ1-1

CDR3: CASSGTMNTEAFF
DNA: TGTGCCAGTAGCGGGACAATGAACACTGAAGCTTTCTTT
V: TRBV19
size: -
D: -
J: TRBJ1-1

CDR3: CSASTEAFF
DNA: TGCAGTGCCAGTACTGAAGCTTTCTTT
V: TRBV20-1
size: few
D: -
J: TRBJ1-1

CDR3: CASSGLAGVGEQFF
DNA: TGTGCCAGTAGCGGACTAGCGGGAGTCGGTGAGCAGTTCTTC
V: TRBV19
size: -
D: TRBD2
J: TRBJ2-1

CDR3: CAISEAAGGQETQYF
DNA: TGTGCCATCAGTGAGGCGGCGGGGGGCCAAGAGACCCAGTACTTC
V: TRBV10-3
size: -
D: TRBD2
J: TRBJ2-5

CDR3: CASTPTGQETQYF
DNA: TGTGCCAGTACGCCGACAGGGCAAGAGACCCAGTACTTC
V: TRBV19
size: -
D: TRBD1
J: TRBJ2-5

CDR3: CASSLVGTANTEAFF
DNA: TGTGCCAGCAGCTTGGTAGGGACAGCGAACACTGAAGCTTTCTTT
V: TRBV5-5
size: once
D: TRBD1
J: TRBJ1-1

CDR3: CAGGIGTGELFF
DNA: TGTGCCGGAGGGATAGGGACCGGGGAGCTGTTTTTT
V: TRBV19
size: -
D: -
J: TRBJ2-2

CDR3: CASRGRGLAGYEQFF
DNA: TGTGCCAGCCGAGGTAGGGGACTAGCGGGATATGAGCAGTTCTTC
V: TRBV5-4
size: -
D: TRBD2
J: TRBJ2-1

CDR3: CASSPSARGGFSTERYF
DNA: TGTGCCAGCTCACCATCCGCGCGGGGTGGTTTTTCAACCGAGCGGTACTTC
V: TRBV18
size: -
D: -
J: TRBJ2-7

CDR3: CASSHMKERTYEQYF
DNA: TGTGCCAGCAGCCACATGAAGGAGAGGACCTACGAGCAGTACTTC
V: TRBV4-2
size: -
D: -
J: TRBJ2-7

CDR3: CASSYEASGTYEQYF
DNA: TGTGCCAGCAGTTACGAGGCTAGCGGAACCTACGAGCAGTACTTC
V: TRBV6-5
size: -
D: TRBD2
J: TRBJ2-7

CDR3: CASSLFGWGSNEAFF
DNA: TGTGCCAGCAGTTTATTCGGCTGGGGCAGTAATGAAGCTTTCTTT
V: TRBV28
size: -
D: -
J: TRBJ1-1

CDR3: CASSLGGVTEAFF
DNA: TGCGCCAGCAGCTTGGGGGGGGTAACTGAAGCTTTCTTT
V: TRBV5-1
size: -
D: -
J: TRBJ1-1

CDR3: CASSLPGTPGHEQYF
DNA: TGTGCCAGCAGCTTGCCCGGGACTCCGGGCCACGAGCAGTACTTC
V: TRBV5-4
size: -
D: -
J: TRBJ2-7

CDR3: CASSFHSLGLQQETQYF
DNA: TGTGCCAGCAGTTTCCATTCCTTGGGACTACAACAAGAGACCCAGTACTTC
V: TRBV28
size: few
D: TRBD2
J: TRBJ2-5

CDR3: CASSSPDRGFNQPQHF
DNA: TGTGCCAGCAGTTCCCCCGACAGGGGATTCAATCAGCCCCAGCATTTT
V: TRBV28
size: -
D: TRBD1
J: TRBJ1-5

CDR3: CAWRTGTANTEAFF
DNA: TGTGCCTGGCGGACCGGGACAGCGAACACTGAAGCTTTCTTT
V: TRBV30
size: -
D: TRBD1
J: TRBJ1-1

CDR3: CASSHQGGSYNSPLHF
DNA: TGTGCCAGCAGCCACCAGGGGGGCTCCTATAATTCACCCCTCCACTTT
V: TRBV14
size: -
D: TRBD1
J: TRBJ1-6

CDR3: CASSLSGGNTIYF
DNA: TGTGCCAGCAGCTTATCGGGAGGAAACACCATATATTTT
V: TRBV7-6
size: -
D: -
J: TRBJ1-3

CDR3: CASRPGLAGDRDEQFF
DNA: TGTGCCAGCAGACCGGGACTAGCGGGAGATAGGGATGAGCAGTTCTTC
V: TRBV6-6
size: -
D: TRBD2
J: TRBJ2-1